Below, 28 T cell receptor beta chains from the same sample are listed, as sequenced in a study of T cells in Graves' hyperthyroidism and ophthalmopathy. Template material for amplifying TCR beta CDR3 regions consisted of RNA transcripts. First-round RT-PCR of the TCR CDR3 relied on the HTBI primer set. Each CDR3 protein gets one entry after TCRdb re-called the multiplex PCR reads with MiXCR. The sample has roughly 570,000 distinct CDR3 sequences; more than 45% are singletons. Input material: peripheral blood or thyroid tissue (not recorded which). The receptors here all came from a woman aged 18-29 years with Graves' hyperthyroidism.

This clonotype has only a few counts. Being one base from a much bigger clone, this may be a read error. J is TRBJ1-2 and V is TRBV25-1, with D possibly matching TRBD1 (6 bases). From germline, CDR1 is MGHDK and CDR2 SYGVNS. The ends were cut back, 10 bases at V and 4 bases at J, with 22 bases in the middle. The CDR3 extends over 15 amino acids. CDR3 nucleotide sequence: TGTGCCAACACCTCCCAAGGGGGGGTTCTCTATGGCTACACCTTC. It translates to CANTSQGGVLYGYTF.

This clonotype occurred many times. V and J are TRBV7-2 and TRBJ1-5, with no clear D. The CDR3 runs to 13 residues. The V and J ends lost 3 bases and 2 bases respectively, with 5 bases between them. Per germline, CDR1 SGHTA and CDR2 FQGNSA. CDR3 nucleotide sequence: TGTGCCAGCAGCTTCCCTGGCAATCAGCCCCAGCATTTT. It specifies CASSFPGNQPQHF. Using reference TRBV7-2 and TRBJ1-5 for the parts outside the CDR3, the full variable domain is GAGVSQSPSNKVTEKGKDVELRCDPISGHTALYWYRQSLGQGLEFLIYFQGNSAPDKSGLPSDRFSAERTGGSVSTLTIQRTQQEDSAVYLCASSFPGNQPQHFGDGTRLSIL.

This clonotype came up many times. This sequence joins TRBV12-3 or TRBV12-4 and TRBJ1-4, with D uncertain. The CDR3 totals 15 residues. Trimming took 3 bases from V and 3 from J, leaving 11 bases between them. CDR3 protein: CASSFPDVANEKLFF. CDR3 bases: TGTGCCAGCAGTTTCCCGGACGTCGCTAATGAAAAACTGTTTTTT.

In this sample, this clonotype turned up a few times. The chain is built from TRBV4-3 and TRBJ2-5; a possible D gene is TRBD2 (6 bases). Germline CDR1 and CDR2: LGHNA and YSLEER. The CDR3 is 18 amino acids. The germline V and J ends were trimmed by 0 bases and 2 bases, with 19 bases remaining between them. The CDR3 spells CASSQESVWGVIQETQYF. For the CDR3, the DNA is TGCGCCAGCAGCCAAGAGAGCGTGTGGGGGGTCATACAAGAGACCCAGTACTTC.

V and J are TRBV7-3 and TRBJ1-5; a weak D match, TRBD1 (5 bases). Trimming pared 3 bases from V and 11 bases from J, leaving 14 bases between. The length of the CDR3 is 13 residues. Germline CDR1 is SGHTA and CDR2 is FQGTGA. The CDR3, as DNA: TGTGCCAGCAGCTTCAGGGCGGGAGAGACCCAGCATTTT. Its translation: CASSFRAGETQHF. The variable domain in full, completed from reference TRBV7-3 and TRBJ1-5, reads GAGVSQTPSNKVTEKGKYVELRCDPISGHTALYWYRQSLGQGPEFLIYFQGTGAADDSGLPNDRFFAVRPEGSVSTLKIQRTERGDSAVYLCASSFRAGETQHFGDGTRLSIL.

This clonotype was detected a few times. The CDR3 sequence: CSVEDGGDGNQPQYF. DNA for the CDR3: TGCAGCGTTGAAGATGGGGGAGATGGCAATCAGCCCCAGTACTTC. The chain combines TRBV29-1 with TRBJ2-5, with D perhaps TRBD1 or TRBD2 (5 bases each). This CDR3 spans 15 amino acids. Per germline, CDR1 SQVTM and CDR2 ANQGSEA. V dropped 0 bases and J dropped 9 bases, with 20 bases sitting between them.

The rearrangement uses TRBV2 and TRBJ2-5, with TRBD2 matching 8 bases. This CDR3 region has 14 residues. V dropped 2 bases and J dropped 6; count of bases not matched to a gene: 5. The germline gives CDR1 SNHLY, CDR2 FYNNEI. The CDR3 coding sequence is TGTGCCAGCAGTGAATCCAGCGGGAGTAAGACCCAGTACTTC. Residues: CASSESSGSKTQYF. Looking up the rest from reference TRBV2 and TRBJ2-5 gives the full variable domain: EPEVTQTPSHQVTQMGQEVILRCVPISNHLYFYWYRQILGQKVEFLVSFYNNEISEKSEIFDDQFSVERPDGSNFTLKIRSTKLEDSAMYFCASSESSGSKTQYFGPGTRLLVL.

This clonotype was seen only a few times. The chain is built from TRBV6-2 or TRBV6-3 and TRBJ2-7; D is ambiguous. The CDR3 is made up of 12 amino acids. The V and J ends lost 7 bases and 3 bases respectively, with 10 bases between them. The V gene's germline CDR1 is MNHEY and CDR2 SVGEGT. CDR3 loop: CASKTGNYEQYF. In nucleotides, the CDR3 is TGTGCCAGCAAAACCGGAAACTACGAGCAGTACTTC.

The chain links TRBV29-1 to TRBJ1-3, with D unclear. The CDR3 has 15 residues. The V end was cut by 8 bases, the J end by 0 bases, with 17 bases between. Germline values: CDR1 SQVTM, CDR2 ANQGSEA. The CDR3 loop is CSLEPGIDSGNTIYF. The CDR3 nucleotides read TGCAGCTTAGAGCCGGGGATAGACTCTGGAAACACCATATATTTT.

This clonotype was seen repeatedly, ten times or more. The genes are TRBV4-1 and TRBJ1-5; perhaps TRBD1 as D (6 bases). The germline CDR1 and CDR2 sequences are MGHRA and YSYEKL. This CDR3 region has 14 residues. V was trimmed by 2 bases and J by 7 bases, leaving 12 bases between them. The CDR3 spells CASSQIAGDQPQHF. DNA of the CDR3: TGCGCCAGCAGCCAAATCGCAGGGGACCAGCCCCAGCATTTT.

The chain carries TRBV7-8 and TRBJ1-5; D is perhaps TRBD1 (5 bases). V dropped 5 bases and J dropped 11 bases, with 22 bases sitting between them. The germline gives CDR1 SGHVS, CDR2 FQNEAQ. The CDR3 spans 15 residues. The CDR3 DNA follows: TGTGCCAGCAGCAGGACTAGCGGGGAAGGGGAGACCCAGCATTTT. Translating it yields CASSRTSGEGETQHF.

This clonotype occurred once. This chain connects TRBV12-3 or TRBV12-4 to TRBJ2-6; D might be TRBD1 (6 bases). V gave up 6 bases and J gave up 0 bases, with 15 bases separating them. The CDR3 loop spans 17 amino acids. CDR3 sequence (DNA): TGTGCCAGCAGCCCCGGGACGGACAGCTCTGGGGCCAACGTCCTGACTTTC. As protein: CASSPGTDSSGANVLTF.

This clonotype came up many times. This chain connects TRBV28 to TRBJ2-6; D is unclear. This CDR3 contains 15 residues. V lost 4 bases and J lost 1, with 8 bases in between. Germline lookup yields CDR1 MDHEN and CDR2 SYDVKM. CDR3 in amino acids: CASSSGLSGANVLTF. In nucleotides, the CDR3 is TGTGCCAGCAGTTCAGGCCTTTCTGGGGCCAACGTCCTGACTTTC.

This clonotype was seen at least ten times. The chain combines TRBV7-2 with TRBJ1-1, with TRBD1 as a possible D gene (6 bases). Germline CDR1 is SGHTA and CDR2 is FQGNSA. This CDR3 region has 16 residues. The germline V and J ends were trimmed by 0 bases and 1 base, with 12 bases remaining between them. CDR3 in amino acids: CASSLAGPGANTEAFF. CDR3 sequence (DNA): TGTGCCAGCAGCTTAGCGGGTCCGGGGGCGAACACTGAAGCTTTCTTT.

This clonotype was seen at least ten times. The J gene is TRBJ2-7, the V gene TRBV5-6, with TRBD2 matching over 7 bases. The germline gives CDR1 SGHDT, CDR2 YYEEEE. The CDR3 is made up of 15 amino acids. The trim removed 3 bases at V and 4 bases at J, leaving 10 bases unmatched. The CDR3 coding sequence is TGTGCCAGCAGCTCGGCGGTGGGAGCGGGATACGAGCAGTACTTC. It yields the protein CASSSAVGAGYEQYF.

The genes are TRBV30 and TRBJ2-2; possibly TRBD2 for D (6 bases). Germline CDR1 GTSNPN, CDR2 SVGIG (reference sequence). Trimming stripped 6 bases from V and 3 bases from J, with 11 bases between. The CDR3 length is 13 residues. The CDR3 bases are TGTGCCTGCGTAGCGGAGGACACCGGGGAGCTGTTTTTT. Protein: CACVAEDTGELFF. Drawing the rest from reference TRBV30 and TRBJ2-2, the complete variable domain is SQTIHQWPATLVQPVGSPLSLECTVEGTSNPNLYWYRQAAGRGLQLLFYSVGIGQISSEVPQNLSASRPQDRQFILSSKKLLLSDSGFYLCACVAEDTGELFFGEGSRLTVL.

This clonotype was seen at least ten times. The gene calls are TRBV14 and TRBJ2-5; the D is unclear. This CDR3 spans 13 amino acids. CDR1 is SGHDN, CDR2 FVKESK, per germline. V dropped 3 bases and J dropped 5 bases, with 10 bases sitting between them. The CDR3 coding sequence is TGTGCCAGCAGCCAGGCACCTTACGAGACCCAGTACTTC. Translating gives CASSQAPYETQYF. Full variable domain (rest looked up from reference TRBV14 and TRBJ2-5): EAGVTQFPSHSVIEKGQTVTLRCDPISGHDNLYWYRRVMGKEIKFLLHFVKESKQDESGMPNNRFLAERTGGTYSTLKVQPAELEDSGVYFCASSQAPYETQYFGPGTRLLVL.

This clonotype was seen many times. V and J are TRBV6-2 or TRBV6-3 and TRBJ1-5, with TRBD1 matching 7 bases. The CDR3 spans 14 residues. V gave up 6 bases and J gave up 6 bases; unmatched junction bases: 8. Germline CDR1 is MNHEY and CDR2 is SVGEGT. Written as DNA, the CDR3 is TGTGCCAGCAGAATCCGACAGGGTGTTCAGCCCCAGCATTTT. It is translated as CASRIRQGVQPQHF.

The chain carries TRBV7-3 and TRBJ1-5; TRBD1 matches at 7 bases. CDR3 length: 16 residues. The V gene end was trimmed by 5 bases and the J gene end by 2 bases; junction bases not matched to a gene: 9. CDR1 and CDR2 from the germline V gene are SGHTA and FQGTGA. CDR3 bases: TGTGCCAGCAGCGTTGGCGGGGACAGTGGCAATCAGCCCCAGCATTTT. Translated: CASSVGGDSGNQPQHF.

This clonotype was picked up many times. The chain carries TRBV9 and TRBJ2-7, with 8 bases that match TRBD1. The germline CDR1 and CDR2 sequences are SGDLS and YYNGEE. The CDR3 extends over 15 amino acids. Trimming removed 0 bases from V and 3 bases from J; junction bases left unmatched: 5. CDR3 residues: CASSVAAGGGYEQYF. CDR3 coding DNA: TGTGCCAGCAGCGTAGCAGCAGGGGGCGGCTACGAGCAGTACTTC.

The table lists this clonotype with many counts. This chain connects TRBV20-1 to TRBJ2-2; no firm D call. Trimming removed 6 bases from V and 1 base from J, with 12 bases in between. This CDR3 is built from 14 residues. Germline values: CDR1 DFQATT, CDR2 SNEGSKA (reference sequence). CDR3 region: CSARRTQNTGELFF. CDR3 coding DNA: TGCAGTGCCCGACGAACACAGAACACCGGGGAGCTGTTTTTT.

This clonotype was seen more than once but under ten times. Given a much more abundant clone one base away, this may be a read error. The chain uses TRBV11-2 and TRBJ1-5; TRBD1 matches 8 bases. The CDR3 is made up of 15 amino acids. The V gene end was trimmed by 1 base and the J gene end by 3 bases; junction bases not matched to a gene: 2. Per the germline V gene, CDR1 is SGHAT and CDR2 is FQNNGV. This chain's CDR3 is CASSLGTGNNQPQHF. The CDR3 coding sequence is TGTGCCAGCAGCTTAGGGACAGGGAACAATCAGCCCCAGCATTTT.

This clonotype was recorded only once. Just one base apart from a much larger clone, this may be a read error. Since no conserved phenylalanine or tryptophan closes the CDR3, a read error is the likely cause. This rearrangement joins TRBV9 to TRBJ2-7; 11 nucleotides match TRBD2. CDR1 and CDR2 from the germline V gene are SGDLS and YYNGEE. V lost 5 bases, J lost 3 bases, and 7 bases stayed unmatched. The CDR3 is made up of 15 amino acids. This CDR3 is CASSHPTSGNYEQYL. For the CDR3, the DNA is TGTGCCAGCAGTCACCCGACTAGCGGGAACTACGAGCAGTACCTC.

This clonotype was found many times. The chain combines TRBV12-3 or TRBV12-4 with TRBJ2-7; D gene ambiguous. This CDR3 is built from 14 residues. V lost 5 bases, J lost 2 bases, and 13 bases lay in between. The CDR3 coding sequence is TGTGCCAGCAGTCCCATCGGCCCCCCCTACGAGCAGTACTTC. The encoded protein is CASSPIGPPYEQYF.

This clonotype appeared many times. The rearrangement joins TRBV7-6 to TRBJ1-3; D gene uncertain. Trimming cost V 1 base and J 0 bases, with 7 bases left between them. Germline loops: CDR1 SGHVS, CDR2 FNYEAQ. The CDR3 loop spans 15 amino acids. CDR3 region: CASSLEGDSGNTIYF. CDR3 coding DNA: TGTGCCAGCAGCTTAGAGGGAGACTCTGGAAACACCATATATTTT.

This chain uses TRBV7-9 with TRBJ2-6; the match to TRBD2 covers 8 bases. Germline V gives CDR1 SEHNR, CDR2 FQNEAQ (reference sequence). This CDR3 contains 15 residues. The ends lost 5 bases at V and 9 bases at J; junction bases unmatched: 9. CDR3 coding DNA: TGTGCCAGCAGCCTAGGAGGGGCGGGAGGCAACGTCCTGACTTTC. Its translation is CASSLGGAGGNVLTF.

This clonotype occurred a few times. This may be a read error: a much more frequent sequence differs by one nucleotide. Without the conserved terminal phenylalanine or tryptophan, this CDR3 likely stems from a read error. The V gene is TRBV7-8, the J gene TRBJ2-7, with D possibly matching TRBD2 (6 bases). This CDR3 is 16 amino acids long. The germline V and J ends were trimmed by 1 base and 3 bases, with 16 bases remaining between them. Germline CDR1 is SGHVS and CDR2 is FQNEAQ. The CDR3 sequence: CASSLEEQLANYEQYL. As DNA, the CDR3 is TGTGCCAGCAGCTTAGAGGAGCAGCTAGCGAACTACGAGCAGTACCTC.

A few counts support this clonotype. The chain is built from TRBV6-1 and TRBJ1-1, with 10 bases aligning to TRBD1. Unmatched junction bases numbered 9, after V lost 6 bases and J lost 5 bases. The CDR3 consists of 15 residues. CDR1 is MNHNS, CDR2 SASEGT, per germline. The CDR3 coding sequence is TGTGCCAGCAGCCCCCGGGACAGGGGAGTAACTGAAGCTTTCTTT. As protein: CASSPRDRGVTEAFF.